Listed here is a single T cell receptor (beta chain). TCRdb's table, derived via immunoSEQ multiplex PCR, lists solely in-frame clones and lacks some. The sample has 200,000 to 250,000 clones; 88% are singletons. This CDR3 spans 14 amino acids. The V gene's germline CDR1 is LNHDA and CDR2 SQIVND (reference sequence). Trimming shortened V by 5 bases and J by 4 bases, and 12 bases separated the two germline ends. This sample is drawn from a study of blood T cell repertoires in COVID-19. The receptor was isolated from a woman aged 30 to 39 who had been exposed to COVID-19. The sequenced material came from PBMCs or T cells enriched from blood (not recorded which). V gene TRBV19 combines with J gene TRBJ2-1, with a weak D call TRBD1 (6 bases). In DNA, the CDR3 is TGTGCCAGTAGTGAACCCACAGGGTACAATGAGCAGTTCTTC. This sequence encodes CASSEPTGYNEQFF.